This T cell receptor beta chain is from a study of CD8 T cells in ankylosing spondylitis (dated by TCRdb to about 2017). A note on the overall study: To find TCR variants linked to disease, the study profiled T cell receptor beta repertoires in ankylosing spondylitis patients and healthy donors. The full study cohort comprised around 23 ankylosing spondylitis patients and approximately 100 healthy donors. Peripheral blood was sampled, and synovial fluid was additionally collected from ankylosing spondylitis patients. Paper-wide results and their limitations: The disease-linked clones were reported to be significantly enriched in matched synovial fluid samples from ankylosing spondylitis patients. Some of the motif variants had been reported before in the synovial fluid and blood of reactive arthritis patients, a finding that suggests common disease-initiation mechanisms. A TCR beta motif of about 8 highly homologous amino acid variants appeared characteristic of blood from ankylosing spondylitis patients. The disease-linked clones had a CD8+ phenotype and were found at relatively low frequencies in peripheral blood.

This clonotype was recorded at least ten times. Its specific antigen is unknown. Per-base quality was not reported, and no clone a single base away is much larger than it. Germline trimming amounts to 3 bases on V and 8 bases on J, with 10 as the count of junction bases outside the gene matches. The germline V gene provides CDR1 SGDLS and CDR2 YYNGEE. From the cysteine through the phenylalanine, the CDR3 covers 15 amino acids. Solely the CDR3 DNA is kept, with 45 bases framed from the first base. Sequencing relied on an Illumina HiSeq 2500. Quantitative 5'-RACE with molecular barcodes was used to prepare TCR beta libraries. From the authors' description of their analysis: A new computational method based on a probabilistic model of VDJ rearrangement was used to identify disease-linked TCR variants. The public reads were reprocessed in TCRdb via fastp at Q25 and MiXCR, keeping in-frame beta chains. Rows are combined by CDR3 protein, so each entry shows the most common genes and DNA. These V and J calls derive from TCRdb rather than the authors' analysis. This sample holds about 30,000 distinct CDR3 sequences; roughly 5.3% were observed only once. The top ten hold about 1.7% of the sample.

This TCR was sampled from a female donor with ankylosing spondylitis or in good health (not recorded which). The sequenced sample was blood, either unsorted or a sorted T cell fraction (not recorded which). In this chain, TRBV9 is recombined with TRBJ1-2, and 10 junctional nucleotides match TRBD1. The DNA sequence is TGTGCCAGCAGCGGACAGGGGGCTACAACAGCGGGCTACACCTTC. Its protein is CASSGQGATTAGYTF.